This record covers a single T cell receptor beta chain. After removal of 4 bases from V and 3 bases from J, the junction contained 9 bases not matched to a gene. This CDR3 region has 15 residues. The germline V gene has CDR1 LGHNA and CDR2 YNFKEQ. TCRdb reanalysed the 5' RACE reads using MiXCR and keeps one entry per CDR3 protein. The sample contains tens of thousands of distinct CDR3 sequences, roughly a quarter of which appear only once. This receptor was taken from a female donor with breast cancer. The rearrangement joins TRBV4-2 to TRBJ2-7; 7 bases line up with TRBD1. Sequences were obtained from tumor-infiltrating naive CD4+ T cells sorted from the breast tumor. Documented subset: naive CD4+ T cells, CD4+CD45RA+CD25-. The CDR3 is CASSPQGGSGYEQYF. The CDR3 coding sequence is TGTGCCAGCAGCCCTCAAGGGGGCTCTGGCTACGAGCAGTACTTC.